This entry lists 30 T cell receptor beta chains sequenced from one sample in a study of siplizumab effects on memory and regulatory T cells. Produced via immunoSEQ multiplex PCR; TCRdb's table is partial and in-frame only. The table records about 94,000 clones, 90% to 95% of them present only once. Sample: non-Treg CD4+ T cells sorted from blood. The receptors shown here come from a human donor in good health.

The gene calls are TRBV13 and TRBJ1-2, with a weak D call TRBD1 (5 bases). Germline assignment: CDR1 PRHDT and CDR2 FYEKMQ (reference sequence). The CDR3 totals 14 residues. V dropped 5 bases and J dropped 8 bases, with 18 bases sitting between them. CDR3 DNA sequence: TGTGCCAGCAGCCAACCCGGCAGGGAAGACGGCTACACCTTC. This translates into CASSQPGREDGYTF. The full variable domain, its missing parts supplied by reference TRBV13 and TRBJ1-2, is AAGVIQSPRHLIKEKRETATLKCYPIPRHDTVYWYQQGPGQDPQFLISFYEKMQSDKGSIPDRFSAQQFSDYHSELNMSSLELGDSALYFCASSQPGREDGYTFGSGTRLTVV.

This clone has a handful of counts. The chain uses TRBV5-4 and TRBJ1-5, with D perhaps TRBD1 (6 bases). Trimming left V 0 bases short and J 3 bases short, with 10 bases between. Germline V lookup: CDR1 SGHNT, CDR2 YYREEE (reference sequence). The CDR3 contains 15 residues. CDR3 nucleotide sequence: TGTGCCAGCAGCTTGGTCGGGGGGCTCAATCAGCCCCAGCATTTT. Residues: CASSLVGGLNQPQHF.

The rearrangement links TRBV7-9 to TRBJ2-1; 8 bases are a match to TRBD1. The germline gives CDR1 SEHNR, CDR2 FQNEAQ (reference sequence). With 1 base clipped from V and 5 bases from J, the junction kept 16 bases outside the gene matches. The CDR3 runs 19 residues. The CDR3 sequence: CASSLDSFWVRGPHNEQFF. Written as DNA, the CDR3 is TGTGCCAGCAGCTTAGATTCGTTTTGGGTCAGGGGGCCTCACAATGAGCAGTTCTTC.

V is TRBV18 and J is TRBJ1-1, with 10 nucleotides matching TRBD1. The CDR3 covers 13 residues. Trimming took 4 bases from V and 12 from J; bases not matched to a gene: 8. CDR1 is KGHSH and CDR2 is LQKENI in the germline V gene. CDR3 sequence reads: CASSLIDRGPTFF. The CDR3 nucleotides read TGTGCCAGCTCACTTATTGACAGGGGGCCAACTTTCTTT.

The V and J genes are TRBV6-1 and TRBJ1-2; 10 nucleotides agree with TRBD1. The CDR3 has 14 amino acids. V was pared by 7 bases and J by 6 bases, with 8 bases of the junction left unmatched. Germline V gives CDR1 MNHNS, CDR2 SASEGT. The CDR3 reads CASILWGTGDGYTF. DNA of the CDR3: TGTGCCAGCATTCTCTGGGGGACAGGGGATGGCTACACCTTC.

This clone was picked up a small number of times. The chain combines TRBV30 with TRBJ2-7; D unresolved. V lost 5 bases to trimming and J lost 0 bases, with 8 bases between them. Germline CDR1 is GTSNPN and CDR2 is SVGIG (reference sequence). The CDR3 loop spans 12 amino acids. CDR3 coding DNA: TGTGCCTGGCAGCCACTCTCCTACGAGCAGTACTTC. Encoded protein: CAWQPLSYEQYF.

This clone was observed once. The chain couples TRBV5-1 to TRBJ2-3, with TRBD2 matching 10 bases. The CDR3 length is 17 residues. Germline-derived CDR1 and CDR2 are SGHRS and YFSETQ. After removal of 0 bases from V and 1 base from J, the junction contained 5 bases not matched to a gene. The CDR3 sequence: CASSLAPAGGGTDTQYF. As DNA, the CDR3 is TGCGCCAGCAGCTTGGCCCCAGCGGGGGGGGGCACAGATACGCAGTATTTT.

This chain joins TRBV2 and TRBJ1-4; TRBD1 is a possible D gene (6 bases). Germline CDR1 SNHLY, CDR2 FYNNEI. The CDR3 totals 14 residues. The V end was cut by 6 bases, the J end by 4 bases, with 12 bases between. The CDR3 loop is CASRFRGGNEKLFF. CDR3 nucleotides: TGTGCCAGCAGGTTCAGGGGCGGTAATGAAAAACTGTTTTTT. Using reference TRBV2 and TRBJ1-4 for the parts outside the CDR3, the full variable domain is EPEVTQTPSHQVTQMGQEVILRCVPISNHLYFYWYRQILGQKVEFLVSFYNNEISEKSEIFDDQFSVERPDGSNFTLKIRSTKLEDSAMYFCASRFRGGNEKLFFGSGTQLSVL.

This CDR3 reads CAISEQEASGSSQHF. CDR3 sequence (DNA): TGTGCCATCAGTGAGCAGGAGGCTTCCGGAAGTTCCCAGCATTTT. This rearrangement joins TRBV10-3 to TRBJ1-5, with D uncertain. Between the trimmed V and J ends, which lost 2 bases and 11 bases, there was a span of 19 bases. The CDR3 length is 15 residues. Germline V gene data show CDR1 as ENHRY and CDR2 as SYGVKD.

The chain carries TRBV9 and TRBJ1-2; D call uncertain. CDR1 and CDR2 (germline): SGDLS, YYNGEE. The CDR3 contains 15 residues. Trimming removed 3 bases from V and 4 bases from J, with 16 bases in between. This chain's CDR3 is CASSAISRGRYGYTF. The CDR3 DNA is TGTGCCAGCAGCGCTATTAGCCGAGGGCGCTATGGCTACACCTTC.

This chain links TRBV2 with TRBJ1-5; D gene uncertain. With 3 bases removed from V and 0 bases from J, the gap between germline ends came to 9 bases. CDR1 and CDR2 (germline): SNHLY, FYNNEI. The CDR3 loop spans 15 amino acids. CDR3 nucleotides: TGTGCCAGCAGTGAGTGGGGATATAGCAATCAGCCCCAGCATTTT. It translates to CASSEWGYSNQPQHF.

This rearrangement joins TRBV4-1 to TRBJ1-1, with 8 bases matching TRBD1. Germline lookup yields CDR1 MGHRA and CDR2 YSYEKL. Unmatched junction bases numbered 5, after V lost 1 base and J lost 4 bases. CDR3 length: 15 amino acids. The CDR3 DNA is TGCGCCAGCAGCCAAGGACAGGGGAGGAGCACTGAAGCTTTCTTT. Its protein product is CASSQGQGRSTEAFF.

The chain uses TRBV9 and TRBJ1-2, with a weak D call TRBD1 (5 bases). The V end was cut by 0 bases, the J end by 2 bases, with 11 bases between. The CDR3 extends over 15 amino acids. Germline CDR1 SGDLS, CDR2 YYNGEE. This CDR3 is CASSVANAGNYGYTF. As DNA, the CDR3 is TGTGCCAGCAGCGTAGCTAACGCAGGGAACTATGGCTACACCTTC.

This chain joins TRBV18 and TRBJ2-3; 13 bases map to TRBD2. Looked up from germline, CDR1 is KGHSH and CDR2 is LQKENI. The CDR3 is 18 amino acids. V lost 6 bases and J lost 0; bases outside the gene matches: 9. The CDR3 here is CASSPGLAGPTSTDTQYF. CDR3 nucleotide sequence: TGTGCCAGCTCTCCGGGACTAGCGGGGCCTACTAGCACAGATACGCAGTATTTT.

CDR3 protein: CASSALGGGTEAFF. CDR3 sequence (DNA): TGTGCCAGCAGCGCCTTGGGGGGAGGCACTGAAGCTTTCTTT. The V and J genes are TRBV9 and TRBJ1-1; D perhaps matches TRBD1 (5 bases). CDR1 and CDR2 from the germline V gene are SGDLS and YYNGEE. This CDR3 is 14 amino acids long. Between the trimmed V and J ends, which lost 3 bases and 4 bases, there was a span of 13 bases.

The DNA for the CDR3 is TGTGCTAGTGGTCCGGGTACCGGGGAGCTGTTTTTT. As protein: CASGPGTGELFF. The J gene is TRBJ2-2, the V gene TRBV12-5; D is uncertain. V lost 5 bases to trimming and J lost 5 bases, with 6 bases between them. Germline CDR1 and CDR2: LGHNT and FRNRAP. The CDR3 has 12 amino acids.

On this clone: The DNA is left out, because the CDR3 cannot be placed on it with certainty; the CDR3 is given as TCRdb lists it. The rearrangement uses TRBV5-4 and TRBJ2-7; the D call in the table, TRBD1, was not verified against the DNA. Germline-derived CDR1 and CDR2 are SGHNT and YYREEE (reference sequence). The CDR3 is 15 amino acids in total, end residues counted. CDR3 loop: CASTEQVGAGAKKYF.

The chain recombines TRBV15 with TRBJ2-3; D unresolved. CDR3 length equals 13 residues. With 3 bases removed from V and 3 bases from J, the gap between germline ends came to 7 bases. Looked up from germline, CDR1 is LNHNV and CDR2 is YYDKDF (reference sequence). The CDR3 here is CATSRIITDTQYF. CDR3 in DNA: TGTGCCACCAGCAGGATCATAACAGATACGCAGTATTTT.

This chain connects TRBV6-5 to TRBJ2-7, with D tentatively TRBD2 (6 bases). This CDR3 spans 14 amino acids. Germline loops: CDR1 MNHEY, CDR2 SVGAGI. The V gene lost 4 bases and the J gene lost 1 base, with 11 bases spanning the gap. The CDR3 spells CASSSVGGSYEQYF. The CDR3 DNA reads TGTGCCAGCAGTTCAGTTGGGGGGTCCTACGAGCAGTACTTC.

This clone was picked up one time. The chain carries TRBV9 and TRBJ1-5; no firm D call. CDR1 is SGDLS, CDR2 YYNGEE, per germline. The CDR3 runs to 15 residues. Trimming removed 3 bases at V and 0 bases at J, with 10 bases between. The CDR3: CASSEDWNSNQPQHF. The CDR3, as DNA: TGTGCCAGCAGCGAAGACTGGAATAGCAATCAGCCCCAGCATTTT.

For this clone: The identical CDR3 is also encoded by other nucleotide sequences in the sample. This chain uses TRBV5-6 with TRBJ1-1, with D unresolved. The germline V gene encodes CDR1 SGHDT and CDR2 YYEEEE. Deletions cut 1 base from V and 1 base from J, with 5 bases between. This CDR3 contains 13 residues. Written as DNA, the CDR3 is TGTGCCAGCAGCTTGCGTCCGAACACTGAAGCTTTCTTT. Protein product: CASSLRPNTEAFF. The full variable domain, with the rest looked up from reference TRBV5-6 and TRBJ1-1, is DAGVTQSPTHLIKTRGQQVTLRCSPKSGHDTVSWYQQALGQGPQFIFQYYEEEERQRGNFPDRFSGHQFPNYSSELNVNALLLGDSALYLCASSLRPNTEAFFGQGTRLTVV.

The chain joins TRBV5-1 to TRBJ2-5; D not resolved. The germline gives CDR1 SGHRS, CDR2 YFSETQ. Between the trimmed V and J ends, which lost 4 bases and 1 base, there was a span of 2 bases. The CDR3 covers 11 residues. The CDR3 is CASSPQETQYF. The CDR3 DNA reads TGCGCCAGCAGCCCCCAAGAGACCCAGTACTTC. Using reference TRBV5-1 and TRBJ2-5 for the parts outside the CDR3, the full variable domain is KAGVTQTPRYLIKTRGQQVTLSCSPISGHRSVSWYQQTPGQGLQFLFEYFSETQRNKGNFPGRFSGRQFSNSRSEMNVSTLELGDSALYLCASSPQETQYFGPGTRLLVL.

The chain has TRBV7-9 and TRBJ2-3, with D uncertain. Trimming cost V 2 bases and J 0 bases, with 6 bases left between them. The CDR3 covers 14 residues. Germline loops: CDR1 SEHNR, CDR2 FQNEAQ (reference sequence). CDR3 coding DNA: TGTGCCAGCAGCTTATCCAGTAGCACAGATACGCAGTATTTT. It encodes CASSLSSSTDTQYF.

About this clone itself: Germline and junction disagree at one end, which may indicate a read error. J is TRBJ2-5 and V is TRBV7-9; possibly TRBD2 for D (5 bases). CDR3 length: 12 residues. Per germline, CDR1 SEHNR and CDR2 FQNEAQ (reference sequence). DNA of the CDR3: TGTGCCAGCAGCGTAGCGCGAGAGACCCAGTACTTC. Protein sequence: CASSVARETQYF.

The gene calls are TRBV6-5 and TRBJ2-2; 9 nucleotides line up with TRBD1. In germline, CDR1 is MNHEY, CDR2 SVGAGI. The CDR3 totals 14 residues. V shed 6 bases and J 7 bases; nucleotides not matched to a gene: 6. The CDR3 spells CASSSGTGFGELFF. CDR3 sequence (DNA): TGTGCCAGCAGCTCCGGGACAGGGTTCGGGGAGCTGTTTTTT.

V usage is TRBV2 and J usage is TRBJ2-5; unclear D gene. The CDR3 is 14 residues long. The germline V gene has CDR1 SNHLY and CDR2 FYNNEI. V lost 2 bases, J lost 5 bases, and 12 bases lay in between. CDR3 sequence: CASSEYPLRETQYF. Written as DNA, the CDR3 is TGTGCCAGCAGTGAATATCCCCTAAGGGAGACCCAGTACTTC.

The rearrangement links TRBV19 to TRBJ2-5; D unclear. The V gene's germline CDR1 is LNHDA and CDR2 SQIVND (reference sequence). CDR3 length: 16 residues. The V end lost 1 base, the J end lost 5 bases, and 17 bases lay between the germline ends. In DNA form, the CDR3 reads TGTGCCAGTAGTATAGTTTCCCCTAGTCATCCGGAGACCCAGTACTTC. Translation gives CASSIVSPSHPETQYF. The full variable domain, with the rest looked up from reference TRBV19 and TRBJ2-5, is DGGITQSPKYLFRKEGQNVTLSCEQNLNHDAMYWYRQDPGQGLRLIYYSQIVNDFQKGDIAEGYSVSREKKESFPLTVTSAQKNPTAFYLCASSIVSPSHPETQYFGPGTRLLVL.

The rearrangement uses TRBV6-7 and TRBJ2-7; 7 bases fit TRBD2. TRBV6-7 is treated as an ORF (open reading frame) with a function not yet certain. This CDR3 contains 12 residues. V lost 11 bases and J lost 6; bases outside the gene matches: 10. CDR3 in DNA: TGTGCCGGCCCACTAGCGCGGGTCGAGCAGTACTTC. Amino acids: CAGPLARVEQYF.

This clone is a singleton in its sample. The genes are TRBV19 and TRBJ2-7; D tentatively fits TRBD1 or TRBD2 (5 bases each). The V gene lost 3 bases and the J gene lost 2 bases, with 14 bases spanning the gap. CDR3 length equals 15 residues. Per the germline V gene, CDR1 is LNHDA and CDR2 is SQIVND (reference sequence). Here the CDR3 reads CASSITGTAAYEQYF. The CDR3 bases are TGTGCCAGTAGTATCACCGGGACCGCCGCCTACGAGCAGTACTTC.

This chain joins TRBV10-3 and TRBJ2-7; 7 bases line up with TRBD1. J was trimmed by 2 bases and V by 11 bases; bases with no gene match: 3. The CDR3 covers 11 residues. Germline loops: CDR1 ENHRY, CDR2 SYGVKD. CDR3 DNA sequence: TGTGCCGCCCAGGGGGCCTACGAGCAGTACTTC. Translation: CAAQGAYEQYF.